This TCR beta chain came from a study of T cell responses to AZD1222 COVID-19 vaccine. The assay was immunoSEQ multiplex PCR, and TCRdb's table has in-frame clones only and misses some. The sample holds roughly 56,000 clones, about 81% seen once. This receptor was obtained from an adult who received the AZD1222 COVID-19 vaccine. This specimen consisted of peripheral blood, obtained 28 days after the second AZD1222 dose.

The CDR3 is CSVEAPGQVFDEQFF. The CDR3 DNA is TGCAGCGTTGAGGCCCCGGGACAGGTTTTCGATGAGCAGTTCTTC. The chain couples TRBV29-1 to TRBJ2-1; TRBD1 matches 8 bases. Germline lookup yields CDR1 SQVTM and CDR2 ANQGSEA. The ends lost 3 bases at V and 8 bases at J; junction bases unmatched: 12. The CDR3 totals 15 residues.